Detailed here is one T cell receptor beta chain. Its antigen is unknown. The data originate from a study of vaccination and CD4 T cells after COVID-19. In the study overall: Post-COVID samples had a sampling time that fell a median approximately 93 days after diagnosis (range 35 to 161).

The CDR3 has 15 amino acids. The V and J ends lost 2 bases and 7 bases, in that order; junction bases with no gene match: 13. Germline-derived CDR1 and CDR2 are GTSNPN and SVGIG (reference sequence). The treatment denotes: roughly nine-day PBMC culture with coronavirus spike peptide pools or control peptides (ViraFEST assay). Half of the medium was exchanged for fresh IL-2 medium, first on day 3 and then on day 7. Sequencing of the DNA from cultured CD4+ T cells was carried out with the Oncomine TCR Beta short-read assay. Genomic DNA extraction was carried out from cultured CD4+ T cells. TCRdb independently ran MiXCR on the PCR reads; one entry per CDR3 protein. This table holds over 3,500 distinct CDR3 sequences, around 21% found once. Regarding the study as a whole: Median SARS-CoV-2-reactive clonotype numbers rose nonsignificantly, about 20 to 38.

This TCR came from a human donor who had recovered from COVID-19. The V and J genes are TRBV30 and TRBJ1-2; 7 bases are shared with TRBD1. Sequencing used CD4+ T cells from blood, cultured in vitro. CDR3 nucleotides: TGTGCCTGGAGTACCCCCGGGACAGCGAGGTCTGGCTACACCTTC. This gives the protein CAWSTPGTARSGYTF.